One and the same sample provided the 8 T cell receptor beta chains below, sequenced in a study of blood T cells in healthy people across ages. Next came a second PCR, run for about 6 to 12 cycles, which used a sample-barcoded 5' primer along with a J-beta primer mix. TCRdb re-called the 5' RACE reads through MiXCR, storing one row per CDR3 protein. The table includes under 1,100,000 distinct CDR3 sequences, around 25% detected once. These same data were also listed under a study on T cells of mothers and their children.

The specimen sequenced was blood. These TCRs come from a girl aged 2 to 10 in good health.

The rearrangement uses TRBV4-2 and TRBJ2-5; 11 bases agree with TRBD2. The better agreement between TRBJ2-1 and the DNA end casts doubt on the J call. The germline V gene encodes CDR1 LGHNA and CDR2 YNFKEQ. The CDR3 covers 16 residues. CDR3 protein: CASSPLRTSGYNEQFF. The CDR3 region has the DNA TGTGCCAGCAGCCCCCTGAGGACTAGCGGGTATAATGAGCAGTTCTTC.

The chain uses TRBV6-2 or TRBV6-3 and TRBJ1-2; maybe TRBD1 (5 bases). The germline gives CDR1 MNHEY, CDR2 SVGEGT. The CDR3 contains 13 residues. Between the trimmed V and J ends, which lost 8 bases and 6 bases, there was a span of 16 bases. The CDR3 nucleotides are TGTGCCAGCGGGACCGGGCAACCTAATGGCTACACCTTC. This sequence encodes CASGTGQPNGYTF.

The rearrangement links TRBV5-1 to TRBJ1-2, with D uncertain. The CDR3 has 17 amino acids. V lost 4 bases and J 1 base, leaving 20 bases between the germline ends. From germline, CDR1 is SGHRS and CDR2 YFSETQ. The CDR3 DNA reads as TGCGCCAGCAGCCTGGGGTCTAAAAACAAGGTTAACTATGGCTACACCTTC. It specifies CASSLGSKNKVNYGYTF.

J is TRBJ2-7 and V is TRBV3-1, with a possible D match to TRBD2 (5 bases). The CDR3 totals 13 residues. Germline CDR1 and CDR2: LGHDT and YNNKEL (reference sequence). V was shortened by 6 bases and J by 1 base, with 10 bases between the two germline ends. The CDR3 sequence is CASRADVSYEQYF. DNA of the CDR3: TGTGCCAGCAGAGCGGATGTTTCCTACGAGCAGTACTTC.

The chain recombines TRBV20-1 with TRBJ1-2; D might be TRBD1 (5 bases). V was cut by 0 bases and J by 2 bases, with 10 bases left in between. The CDR3 has 14 residues. Germline V gene sequence: CDR1 DFQATT, CDR2 SNEGSKA (reference sequence). The CDR3, as DNA: TGCAGTGCTAGAGACCCGACAGTCAACTATGGCTACACCTTC. The encoded protein is CSARDPTVNYGYTF.

This clonotype was found a few times. J is TRBJ1-1 and V is TRBV20-1; D call uncertain. From germline, CDR1 is DFQATT and CDR2 SNEGSKA (reference sequence). The CDR3 extends over 12 amino acids. With 3 bases removed from V and 0 bases from J, the gap between germline ends came to 5 bases. The CDR3 sequence is CSARAMNTEAFF. The CDR3 region has the DNA TGCAGTGCTAGGGCGATGAACACTGAAGCTTTCTTT.

This chain links TRBV7-2 with TRBJ2-7; 7 nucleotides match TRBD1. Germline V lookup: CDR1 SGHTA, CDR2 FQGNSA. With V trimmed by 5 bases and J by 2 bases, 9 bases remained unmatched. The CDR3 is made up of 15 amino acids. CDR3 amino acids: CASSTQGYGTYEQYF. CDR3 nucleotide sequence: TGTGCCAGCAGCACACAGGGGTACGGGACCTACGAGCAGTACTTC.

The chain has TRBV10-3 and TRBJ2-3; a weak D match, TRBD2 (6 bases). This CDR3 spans 18 amino acids. CDR1 and CDR2 from the germline V gene are ENHRY and SYGVKD. The V end was cut by 0 bases, the J end by 14 bases, with 30 bases between. CDR3 nucleotides: TGTGCCATCAGTGAGTCTAAAACGGTAGCGGCCAAACCCGGGGATCCGTATTTT. The encoded protein is CAISESKTVAAKPGDPYF.